The next 2 T cell receptor beta chains were all read from a single sample in a study of T cell changes during pregnancy in multiple sclerosis (dated by TCRdb to between 2018 and 2021). Library creation used the immunoSEQ multiplex PCR assay. The table comes from immuneACCESS by way of TCRdb, which keeps in-frame sequences with V and J called. Part of the clones is missing from these tables; in studies checked, under half for an unresolved V gene and the rest for unknown reasons. This sample has over 65,000 clones in its table, and roughly nine tenths of those were observed once. The ten largest clones capture approximately 2.5% of the sample. This material consisted of peripheral blood, taken in the first trimester of pregnancy. These receptors originate from a female donor with multiple sclerosis, enrolled in a pregnancy study.

The chain couples TRBV6-1 to TRBJ2-5, with D possibly TRBD1 on 7 matching bases. The J call may be wrong; the DNA end is better matched by TRBJ2-7. The CDR3 length is 15 residues. CDR1 is MNHNS and CDR2 is SASEGT in the germline V gene. In DNA, the CDR3 is TGTGCCAGCAGCCAGGGGGGAGCAGGGTCCTACGAGCAGTACTTC. Residues: CASSQGGAGSYEQYF.

This clone was seen only a few times. This sequence joins TRBV11-2 and TRBJ1-1; TRBD1 matches 8 bases. The CDR3 is made up of 16 amino acids. The germline V gene has CDR1 SGHAT and CDR2 FQNNGV. V was pared by 5 bases and J by 0 bases, with 8 bases of the junction left unmatched. CDR3 residues: CASSPSRTGLNTEAFF. CDR3 DNA: TGTGCCAGCAGCCCTTCTCGGACAGGGTTGAACACTGAAGCTTTCTTT.